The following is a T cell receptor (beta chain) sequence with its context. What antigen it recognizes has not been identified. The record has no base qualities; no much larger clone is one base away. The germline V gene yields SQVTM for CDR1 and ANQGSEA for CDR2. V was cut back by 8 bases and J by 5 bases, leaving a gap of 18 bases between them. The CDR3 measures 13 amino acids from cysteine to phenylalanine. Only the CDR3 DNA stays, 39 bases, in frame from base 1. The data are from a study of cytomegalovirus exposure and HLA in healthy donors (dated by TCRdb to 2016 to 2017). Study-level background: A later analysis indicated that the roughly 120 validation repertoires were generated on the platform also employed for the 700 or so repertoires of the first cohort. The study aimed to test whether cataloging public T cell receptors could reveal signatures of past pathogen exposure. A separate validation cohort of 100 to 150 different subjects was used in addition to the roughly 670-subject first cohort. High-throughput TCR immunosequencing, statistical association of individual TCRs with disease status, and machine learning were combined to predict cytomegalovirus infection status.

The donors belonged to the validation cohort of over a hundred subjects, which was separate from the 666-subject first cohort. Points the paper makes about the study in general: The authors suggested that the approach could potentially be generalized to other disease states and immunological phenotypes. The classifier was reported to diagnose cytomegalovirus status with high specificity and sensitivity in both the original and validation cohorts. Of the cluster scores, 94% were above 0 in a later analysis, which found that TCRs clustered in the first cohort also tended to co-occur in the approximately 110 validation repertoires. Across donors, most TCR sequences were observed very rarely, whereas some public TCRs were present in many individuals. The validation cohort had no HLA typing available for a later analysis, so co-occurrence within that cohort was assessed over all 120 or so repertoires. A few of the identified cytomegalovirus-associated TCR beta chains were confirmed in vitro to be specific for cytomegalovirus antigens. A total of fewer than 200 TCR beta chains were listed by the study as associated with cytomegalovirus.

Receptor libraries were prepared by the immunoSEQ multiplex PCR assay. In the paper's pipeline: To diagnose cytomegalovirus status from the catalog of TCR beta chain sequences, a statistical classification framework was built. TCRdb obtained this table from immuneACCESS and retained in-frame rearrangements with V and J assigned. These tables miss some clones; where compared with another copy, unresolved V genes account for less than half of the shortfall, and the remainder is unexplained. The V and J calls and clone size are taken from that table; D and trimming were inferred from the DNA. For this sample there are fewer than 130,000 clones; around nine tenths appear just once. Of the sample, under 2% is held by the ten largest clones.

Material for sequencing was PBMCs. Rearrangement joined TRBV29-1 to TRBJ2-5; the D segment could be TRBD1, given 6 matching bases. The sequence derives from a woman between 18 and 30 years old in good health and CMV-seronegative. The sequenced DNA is TGCAGCATCCGGGACACGGCGGTGGAGACCCAGTACTTC. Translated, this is CSIRDTAVETQYF.